Listed below are T cell receptor beta chains from one sample, sequenced in a study of T cell changes during pregnancy in multiple sclerosis. Repertoires were generated with immunoSEQ multiplex PCR, while TCRdb's copy carries only in-frame clones and drops some. Of about 70,000 clones in the sample, 90% to 95% were seen once. The source material was peripheral blood, sampled in the second trimester of pregnancy. The source of these receptors is a female donor in good health, enrolled as a control in a pregnancy study. Both conserved end residues are part of each CDR3. D genes are given only for firm matches. Clone size is shown for a subset of rows, as once, few, many or a class of expanded clone.

D gene | clone size | J gene | V gene | CDR3 DNA | CDR3 protein
. | . | TRBJ1-1 | TRBV7-9 | TGTGCCAGCAGCTTATCGTCTAGGGGCTCCAGAACTGAAGCTTTCTTT | CASSLSSRGSRTEAFF
TRBD1 | . | TRBJ1-6 | TRBV5-6 | TGTGCCAGCAGCACCCGAAGACAGGGAGGCTCACCCCTCCACTTT | CASSTRRQGGSPLHF
TRBD2 | . | TRBJ2-3 | TRBV7-3 | TGTGCCAGCAGCCTTTGGGGTAGCGGGGGGGTTACAGATACGCAGTATTTT | CASSLWGSGGVTDTQYF
. | few | TRBJ2-7 | TRBV11-2 | TGTGCCAGCAGCTTAGGTCAGGGCGAGCAGTACTTC | CASSLGQGEQYF
. | . | TRBJ1-4 | TRBV25-1 | TGTGCCAGCAGTGGGCAGAATGAAAAACTGTTTTTT | CASSGQNEKLFF
TRBD1 | . | TRBJ1-1 | TRBV7-8 | TGTGCCAGCAGCGCCCCGAGGGCCGGGACAGGGCAGGCTTTCTTT | CASSAPRAGTGQAFF
. | few | TRBJ1-1 | TRBV18 | TGTGCCAGCTCACTCAGCCAGGGATCATACACTGAAGCTTTCTTT | CASSLSQGSYTEAFF
. | . | TRBJ1-5 | TRBV7-9 | TGTGCCAGCAGCCCTTTAGGGGGGGGCAATCAGCCCCAGCATTTT | CASSPLGGGNQPQHF
. | . | TRBJ1-5 | TRBV11-3 | TGTGCCAGCAGCCCCAGAGGCAGGGCCGGACGACCCCAGCATTTT | CASSPRGRAGRPQHF
. | . | TRBJ1-3 | TRBV5-1 | TGCGCCAGCAGCTCCCTGGGGGCCTCCGGGTCTGGAAACACCATATATTTT | CASSSLGASGSGNTIYF
. | . | TRBJ2-1 | TRBV10-3 | TGTGCCATCAGTGAGTCGAGTCATGAGCAGTTCTTC | CAISESSHEQFF
. | . | TRBJ1-1 | TRBV7-7 | TGTTCCGACAGGAAGAACACTGAAGCTTTCTTT | CSDRKNTEAFF
TRBD2 | once | TRBJ2-7 | TRBV4-1 | TGCGCCAGCAGCCAGGGGACTAGCGGGGGCTACGAGCAGTACTTC | CASSQGTSGGYEQYF
. | many | TRBJ2-7 | TRBV10-3 | TGTGCCATCAGTGAACAGGGACGAGAGCAGTACTTC | CAISEQGREQYF
. | . | TRBJ1-4 | TRBV4-3 | TGCGCCAGCAGCCAAGATGCAGGGTTCGGTGAAAAACTGTTTTTT | CASSQDAGFGEKLFF
TRBD1 | . | TRBJ2-3 | TRBV6-1 | TGTGCCAGCACTGTAGACAGGGGCGGAGATACGCAGTATTTT | CASTVDRGGDTQYF
TRBD1 | . | TRBJ2-5 | TRBV2 | TGTGCCAGCAGTGTTGACAGGGGACCAGAGACCCAGTACTTC | CASSVDRGPETQYF
TRBD1 | . | TRBJ1-2 | TRBV7-9 | TGTGCCAGCAGCTTAGTGGGACAGGAGACTAACTATGGCTACACCTTC | CASSLVGQETNYGYTF
TRBD1 | . | TRBJ1-1 | TRBV7-2 | TGTGCCAGCAGCGGAAACAGGGGGCGGGCTGAAGCTTTCTTT | CASSGNRGRAEAFF
TRBD1 | . | TRBJ2-1 | TRBV5-1 | TGCGCCAGCAGCCCCGCGACAGGGGGGTACAATGAGCAGTTCTTC | CASSPATGGYNEQFF
TRBD2 | . | TRBJ2-2 | TRBV7-9 | TGTGCCAGCAGTAGGGCGGGAGTCGGGGAGCTGTTTTTT | CASSRAGVGELFF
TRBD2 | . | TRBJ2-1 | TRBV9 | TGTGCCAGCAGCGGGAGAGCGGGGGGGCTCGGTAGTGAGCAGTTCTTC | CASSGRAGGLGSEQFF